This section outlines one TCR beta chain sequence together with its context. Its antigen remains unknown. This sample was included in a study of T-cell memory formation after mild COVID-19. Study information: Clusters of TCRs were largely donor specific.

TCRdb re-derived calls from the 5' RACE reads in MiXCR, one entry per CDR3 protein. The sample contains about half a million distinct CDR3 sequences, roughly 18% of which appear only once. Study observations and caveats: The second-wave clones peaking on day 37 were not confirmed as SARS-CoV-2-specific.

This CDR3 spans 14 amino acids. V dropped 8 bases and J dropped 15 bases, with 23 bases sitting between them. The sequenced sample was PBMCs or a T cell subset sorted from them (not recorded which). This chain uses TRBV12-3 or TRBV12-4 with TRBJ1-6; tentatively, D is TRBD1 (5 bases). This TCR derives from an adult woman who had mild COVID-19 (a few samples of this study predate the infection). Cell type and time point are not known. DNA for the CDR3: TGTGCCAGCTCTTCTGCGGGGACTCTCCGGGGCCTCCACTTT. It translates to CASSSAGTLRGLHF.